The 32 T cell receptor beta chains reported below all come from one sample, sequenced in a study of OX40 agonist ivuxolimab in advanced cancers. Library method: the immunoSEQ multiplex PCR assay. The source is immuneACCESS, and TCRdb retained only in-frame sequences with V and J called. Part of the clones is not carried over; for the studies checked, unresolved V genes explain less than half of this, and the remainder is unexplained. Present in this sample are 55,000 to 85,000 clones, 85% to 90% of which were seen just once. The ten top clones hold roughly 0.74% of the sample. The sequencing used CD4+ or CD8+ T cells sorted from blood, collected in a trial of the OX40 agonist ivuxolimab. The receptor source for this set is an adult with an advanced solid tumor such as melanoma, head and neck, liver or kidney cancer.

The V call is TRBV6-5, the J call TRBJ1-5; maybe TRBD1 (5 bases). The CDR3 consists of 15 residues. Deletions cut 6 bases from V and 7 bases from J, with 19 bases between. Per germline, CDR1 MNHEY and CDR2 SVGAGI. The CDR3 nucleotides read TGTGCCAGCAGCCCCTGGCCGTGGGGGGGGCAGCCCCAGCATTTT. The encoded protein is CASSPWPWGGQPQHF.

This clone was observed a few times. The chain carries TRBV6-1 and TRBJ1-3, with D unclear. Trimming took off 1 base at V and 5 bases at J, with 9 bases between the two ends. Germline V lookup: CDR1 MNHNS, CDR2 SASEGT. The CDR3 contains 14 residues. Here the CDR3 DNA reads TGTGCCAGCAGTGAAGGGGCTGGGAGAAACACCATATATTTT. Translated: CASSEGAGRNTIYF.

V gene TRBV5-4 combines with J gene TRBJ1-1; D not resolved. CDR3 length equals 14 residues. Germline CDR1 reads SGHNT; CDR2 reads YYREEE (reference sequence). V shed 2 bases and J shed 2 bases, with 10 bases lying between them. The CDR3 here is CASSFGQLNTEAFF. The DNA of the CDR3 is TGTGCCAGCAGCTTCGGGCAGCTCAACACTGAAGCTTTCTTT.

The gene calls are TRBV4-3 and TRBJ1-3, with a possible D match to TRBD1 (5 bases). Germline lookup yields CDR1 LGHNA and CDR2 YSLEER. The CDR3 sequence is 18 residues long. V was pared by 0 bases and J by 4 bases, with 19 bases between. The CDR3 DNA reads TGCGCCAGCAGCCAAGATCTCATGAGCGGCAGGGCGGGAAACACCATATATTTT. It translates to CASSQDLMSGRAGNTIYF.

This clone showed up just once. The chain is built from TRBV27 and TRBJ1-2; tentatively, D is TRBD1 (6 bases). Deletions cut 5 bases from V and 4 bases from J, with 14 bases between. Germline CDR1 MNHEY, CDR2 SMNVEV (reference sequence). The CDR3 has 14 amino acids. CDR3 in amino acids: CASSLRQDLYGYTF. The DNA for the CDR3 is TGTGCCAGCAGTCTTAGACAGGACCTCTATGGCTACACCTTC.

CDR3 bases: TGTGCCAGCAGCCCAATAGACGGGAGCTATGGCTACACCTTC. Protein sequence: CASSPIDGSYGYTF. V gene TRBV9 combines with J gene TRBJ1-2; D is unclear. The CDR3 contains 14 residues. Germline values: CDR1 SGDLS, CDR2 YYNGEE. V was pared by 4 bases and J by 4 bases, with 14 bases between.

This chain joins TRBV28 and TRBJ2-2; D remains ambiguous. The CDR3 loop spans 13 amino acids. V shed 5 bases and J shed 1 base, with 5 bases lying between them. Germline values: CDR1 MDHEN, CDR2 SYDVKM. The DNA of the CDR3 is TGTGCCAGCAGTCTGGGGAACACCGGGGAGCTGTTTTTT. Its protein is CASSLGNTGELFF. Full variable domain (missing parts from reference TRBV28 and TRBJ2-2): DVKVTQSSRYLVKRTGEKVFLECVQDMDHENMFWYRQDPGLGLRLIYFSYDVKMKEKGDIPEGYSVSREKKERFSLILESASTNQTSMYLCASSLGNTGELFFGEGSRLTVL.

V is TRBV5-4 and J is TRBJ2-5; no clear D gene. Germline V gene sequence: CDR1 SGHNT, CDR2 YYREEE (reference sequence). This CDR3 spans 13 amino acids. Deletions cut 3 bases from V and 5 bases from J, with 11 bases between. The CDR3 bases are TGTGCCAGCAGCTCGACCCTGGGGGAGACCCAGTACTTC. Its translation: CASSSTLGETQYF.

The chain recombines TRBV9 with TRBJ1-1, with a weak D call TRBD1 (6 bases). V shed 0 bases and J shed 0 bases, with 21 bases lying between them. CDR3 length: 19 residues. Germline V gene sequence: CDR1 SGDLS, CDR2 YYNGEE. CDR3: CASSVGMRGFGSMNTEAFF. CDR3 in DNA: TGTGCCAGCAGCGTAGGAATGAGGGGGTTTGGGAGCATGAACACTGAAGCTTTCTTT.

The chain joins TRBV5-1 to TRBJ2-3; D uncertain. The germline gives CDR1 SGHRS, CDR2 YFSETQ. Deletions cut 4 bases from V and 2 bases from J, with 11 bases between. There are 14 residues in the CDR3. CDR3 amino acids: CASSIANPTDTQYF. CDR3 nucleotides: TGCGCCAGCAGCATAGCAAATCCCACAGATACGCAGTATTTT.

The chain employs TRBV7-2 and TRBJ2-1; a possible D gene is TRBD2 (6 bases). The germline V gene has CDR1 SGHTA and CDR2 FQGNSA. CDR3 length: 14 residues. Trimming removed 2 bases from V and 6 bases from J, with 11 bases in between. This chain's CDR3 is CASSLSYGGNEQFF. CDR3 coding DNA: TGTGCCAGCAGCTTAAGTTACGGGGGCAATGAGCAGTTCTTC.

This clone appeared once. The CDR3 spells CASSSGQSVIDTQYF. CDR3 DNA: TGTGCCAGTAGCTCGGGACAGAGTGTAATAGATACGCAGTATTTT. The V gene is TRBV19, the J gene TRBJ2-3; the match to TRBD1 covers 7 bases. With V trimmed by 6 bases and J by 5 bases, 11 bases remained unmatched. CDR1 LNHDA and CDR2 SQIVND come from the germline V gene (reference sequence). There are 15 residues in the CDR3.

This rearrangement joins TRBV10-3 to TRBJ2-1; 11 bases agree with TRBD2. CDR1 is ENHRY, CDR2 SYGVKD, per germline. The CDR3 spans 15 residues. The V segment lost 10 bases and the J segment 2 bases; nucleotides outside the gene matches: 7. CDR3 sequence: CASSLAGATYNEQFF. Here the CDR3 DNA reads TGTGCCAGTTCACTAGCGGGGGCCACCTACAATGAGCAGTTCTTC.

This CDR3 is CASSYQGSSPLHF. In nucleotides, the CDR3 is TGTGCCAGCAGCTACCAAGGCAGTTCACCCCTCCACTTT. The V gene is TRBV7-2, the J gene TRBJ1-6; D call uncertain. V was pared by 4 bases and J by 9 bases, with 10 bases between. Germline V lookup: CDR1 SGHTA, CDR2 FQGNSA. The CDR3 totals 13 residues.

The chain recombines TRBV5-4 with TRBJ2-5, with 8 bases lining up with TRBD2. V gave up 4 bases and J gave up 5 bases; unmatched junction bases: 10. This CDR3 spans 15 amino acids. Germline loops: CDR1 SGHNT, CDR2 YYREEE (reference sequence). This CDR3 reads CASSPSPGGRETQYF. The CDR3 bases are TGTGCCAGCAGCCCTTCCCCGGGGGGGCGGGAGACCCAGTACTTC.

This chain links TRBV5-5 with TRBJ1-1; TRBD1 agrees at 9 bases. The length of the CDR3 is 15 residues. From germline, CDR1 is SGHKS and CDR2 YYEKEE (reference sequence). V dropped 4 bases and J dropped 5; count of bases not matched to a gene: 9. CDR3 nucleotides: TGTGCCAGCAGCCCCTTCCTGACAGGGGGGACTGAAGCTTTCTTT. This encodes CASSPFLTGGTEAFF.

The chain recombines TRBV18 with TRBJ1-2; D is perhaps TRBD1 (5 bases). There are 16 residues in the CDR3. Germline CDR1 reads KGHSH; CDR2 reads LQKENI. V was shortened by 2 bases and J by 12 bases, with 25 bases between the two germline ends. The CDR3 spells CASSPNFVLAGQKDTF. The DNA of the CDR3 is TGTGCCAGCTCACCAAACTTCGTGTTGGCAGGGCAGAAGGACACCTTC.

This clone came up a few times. The CDR3 is CASSQGNSGFSGANVLTF. CDR3 nucleotides: TGCGCCAGCAGCCAAGGAAATAGCGGGTTCTCTGGGGCCAACGTCCTGACTTTC. V usage is TRBV4-3 and J usage is TRBJ2-6; 7 nucleotides align to TRBD2. The CDR3 has 18 residues. Trimming at V came to 1 base and at J to 0 bases, leaving 6 bases not matched to a gene. CDR1 LGHNA and CDR2 YSLEER come from the germline V gene.

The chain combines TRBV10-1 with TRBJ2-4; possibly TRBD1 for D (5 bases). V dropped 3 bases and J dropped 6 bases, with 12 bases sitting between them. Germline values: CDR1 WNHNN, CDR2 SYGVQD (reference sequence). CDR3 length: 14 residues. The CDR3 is CASSDQGRGNIQYF. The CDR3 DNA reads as TGCGCCAGCAGTGACCAGGGCAGAGGAAACATTCAGTACTTC.

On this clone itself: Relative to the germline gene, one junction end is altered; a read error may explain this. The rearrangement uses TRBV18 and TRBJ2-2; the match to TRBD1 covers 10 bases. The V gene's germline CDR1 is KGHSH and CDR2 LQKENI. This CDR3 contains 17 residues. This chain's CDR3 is CASSPPRGQGITGELFF. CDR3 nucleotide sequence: TGTGCCAGCTCACCACCTCGGGGACAGGGGATCACCGGGGAGCTATTTTTT.

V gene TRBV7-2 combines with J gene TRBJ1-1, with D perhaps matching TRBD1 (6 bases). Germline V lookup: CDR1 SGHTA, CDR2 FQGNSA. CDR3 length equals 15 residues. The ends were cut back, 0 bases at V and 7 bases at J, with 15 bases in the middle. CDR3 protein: CASSLAPQGLGEAFF. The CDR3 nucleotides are TGTGCCAGCAGCTTAGCCCCACAGGGATTAGGTGAAGCTTTCTTT. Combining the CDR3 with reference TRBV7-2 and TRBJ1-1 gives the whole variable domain GAGVSQSPSNKVTEKGKDVELRCDPISGHTALYWYRQSLGQGLEFLIYFQGNSAPDKSGLPSDRFSAERTGGSVSTLTIQRTQQEDSAVYLCASSLAPQGLGEAFFGQGTRLTVV.

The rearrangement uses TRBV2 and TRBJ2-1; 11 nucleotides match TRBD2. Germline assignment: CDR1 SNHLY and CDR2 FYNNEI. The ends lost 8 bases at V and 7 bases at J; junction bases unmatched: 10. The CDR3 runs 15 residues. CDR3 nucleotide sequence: TGTGCCAGCTCTGTAGCGGGGGGGCCTGCGAATGAGCAGTTCTTC. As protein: CASSVAGGPANEQFF.

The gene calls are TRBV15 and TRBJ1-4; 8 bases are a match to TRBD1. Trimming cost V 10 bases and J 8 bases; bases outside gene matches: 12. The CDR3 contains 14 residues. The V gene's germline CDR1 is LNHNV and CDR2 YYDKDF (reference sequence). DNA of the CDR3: TGTGCCAGCCGAAAACAGGGGGAACGAGAAAAACTGTTTTTT. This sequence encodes CASRKQGEREKLFF. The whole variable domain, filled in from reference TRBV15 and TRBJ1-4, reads DAMVIQNPRYQVTQFGKPVTLSCSQTLNHNVMYWYQQKSSQAPKLLFHYYDKDFNNEADTPDNFQSRRPNTSFCFLDIRSPGLGDTAMYLCASRKQGEREKLFFGSGTQLSVL.

The CDR3 protein is CSTGQTDRTEAFF. The CDR3 region has the DNA TGCAGCACTGGACAGACCGATCGCACTGAAGCTTTCTTT. V and J are TRBV29-1 and TRBJ1-1; TRBD1 might be the D (6 bases). Germline CDR1 SQVTM, CDR2 ANQGSEA. This CDR3 has 13 amino acids. V was pared by 8 bases and J by 4 bases, with 17 bases between. Full variable domain (remainder filled in from reference TRBV29-1 and TRBJ1-1): SAVISQKPSRDICQRGTSLTIQCQVDSQVTMMFWYRQQPGQSLTLIATANQGSEATYESGFVIDKFPISRPNLTFSTLTVSNMSPEDSSIYLCSTGQTDRTEAFFGQGTRLTVV.

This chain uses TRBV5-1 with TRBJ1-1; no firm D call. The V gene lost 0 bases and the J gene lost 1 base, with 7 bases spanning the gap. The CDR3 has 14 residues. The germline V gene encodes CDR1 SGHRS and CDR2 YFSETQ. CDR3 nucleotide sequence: TGCGCCAGCAGCTTGGACAGCCGGAACACTGAAGCTTTCTTT. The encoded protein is CASSLDSRNTEAFF. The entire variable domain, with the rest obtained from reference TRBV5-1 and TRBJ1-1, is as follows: KAGVTQTPRYLIKTRGQQVTLSCSPISGHRSVSWYQQTPGQGLQFLFEYFSETQRNKGNFPGRFSGRQFSNSRSEMNVSTLELGDSALYLCASSLDSRNTEAFFGQGTRLTVV.

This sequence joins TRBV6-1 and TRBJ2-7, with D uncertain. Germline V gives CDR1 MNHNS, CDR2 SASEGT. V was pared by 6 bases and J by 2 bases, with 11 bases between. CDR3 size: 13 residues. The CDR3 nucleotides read TGTGCCAGCAGCCCCAACTCCCCCTACGAGCAGTACTTC. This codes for CASSPNSPYEQYF.

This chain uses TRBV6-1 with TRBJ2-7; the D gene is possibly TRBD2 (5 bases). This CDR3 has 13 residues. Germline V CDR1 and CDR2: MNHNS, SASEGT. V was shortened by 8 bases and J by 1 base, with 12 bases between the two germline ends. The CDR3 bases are TGTGCCAGCTCCGTAGGACTTTCCTACGAGCAGTACTTC. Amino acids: CASSVGLSYEQYF.

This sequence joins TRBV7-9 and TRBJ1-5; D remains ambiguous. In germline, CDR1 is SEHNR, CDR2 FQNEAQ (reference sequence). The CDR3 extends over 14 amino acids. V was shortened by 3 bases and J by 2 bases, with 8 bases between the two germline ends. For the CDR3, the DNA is TGTGCCAGCAGCTTGGGAGTCGGCAATCAGCCCCAGCATTTT. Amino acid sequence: CASSLGVGNQPQHF.

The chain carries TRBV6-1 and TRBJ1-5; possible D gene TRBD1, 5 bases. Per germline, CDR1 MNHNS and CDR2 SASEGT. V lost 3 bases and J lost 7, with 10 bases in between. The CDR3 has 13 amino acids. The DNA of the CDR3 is TGTGCCAGCAGTGACAGGGTTATCCAGCCCCAGCATTTT. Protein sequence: CASSDRVIQPQHF.

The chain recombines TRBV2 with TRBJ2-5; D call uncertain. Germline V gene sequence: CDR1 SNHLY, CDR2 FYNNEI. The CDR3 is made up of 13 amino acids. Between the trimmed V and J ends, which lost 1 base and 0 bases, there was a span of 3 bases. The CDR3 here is CASSEDYQETQYF. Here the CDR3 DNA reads TGTGCCAGCAGTGAAGATTACCAAGAGACCCAGTACTTC.

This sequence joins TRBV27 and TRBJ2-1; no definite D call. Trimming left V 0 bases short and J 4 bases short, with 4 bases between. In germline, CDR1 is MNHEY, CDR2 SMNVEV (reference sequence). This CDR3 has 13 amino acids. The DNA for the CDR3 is TGTGCCAGCAGTTTATCCCCGTACAATGAGCAGTTCTTC. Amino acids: CASSLSPYNEQFF.

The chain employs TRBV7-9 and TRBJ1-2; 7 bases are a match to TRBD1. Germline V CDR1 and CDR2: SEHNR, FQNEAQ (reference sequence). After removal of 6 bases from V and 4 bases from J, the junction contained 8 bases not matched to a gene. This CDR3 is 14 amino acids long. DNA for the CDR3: TGTGCCAGCAGATCACAGGGGCAACCCTATGGCTACACCTTC. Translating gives CASRSQGQPYGYTF.